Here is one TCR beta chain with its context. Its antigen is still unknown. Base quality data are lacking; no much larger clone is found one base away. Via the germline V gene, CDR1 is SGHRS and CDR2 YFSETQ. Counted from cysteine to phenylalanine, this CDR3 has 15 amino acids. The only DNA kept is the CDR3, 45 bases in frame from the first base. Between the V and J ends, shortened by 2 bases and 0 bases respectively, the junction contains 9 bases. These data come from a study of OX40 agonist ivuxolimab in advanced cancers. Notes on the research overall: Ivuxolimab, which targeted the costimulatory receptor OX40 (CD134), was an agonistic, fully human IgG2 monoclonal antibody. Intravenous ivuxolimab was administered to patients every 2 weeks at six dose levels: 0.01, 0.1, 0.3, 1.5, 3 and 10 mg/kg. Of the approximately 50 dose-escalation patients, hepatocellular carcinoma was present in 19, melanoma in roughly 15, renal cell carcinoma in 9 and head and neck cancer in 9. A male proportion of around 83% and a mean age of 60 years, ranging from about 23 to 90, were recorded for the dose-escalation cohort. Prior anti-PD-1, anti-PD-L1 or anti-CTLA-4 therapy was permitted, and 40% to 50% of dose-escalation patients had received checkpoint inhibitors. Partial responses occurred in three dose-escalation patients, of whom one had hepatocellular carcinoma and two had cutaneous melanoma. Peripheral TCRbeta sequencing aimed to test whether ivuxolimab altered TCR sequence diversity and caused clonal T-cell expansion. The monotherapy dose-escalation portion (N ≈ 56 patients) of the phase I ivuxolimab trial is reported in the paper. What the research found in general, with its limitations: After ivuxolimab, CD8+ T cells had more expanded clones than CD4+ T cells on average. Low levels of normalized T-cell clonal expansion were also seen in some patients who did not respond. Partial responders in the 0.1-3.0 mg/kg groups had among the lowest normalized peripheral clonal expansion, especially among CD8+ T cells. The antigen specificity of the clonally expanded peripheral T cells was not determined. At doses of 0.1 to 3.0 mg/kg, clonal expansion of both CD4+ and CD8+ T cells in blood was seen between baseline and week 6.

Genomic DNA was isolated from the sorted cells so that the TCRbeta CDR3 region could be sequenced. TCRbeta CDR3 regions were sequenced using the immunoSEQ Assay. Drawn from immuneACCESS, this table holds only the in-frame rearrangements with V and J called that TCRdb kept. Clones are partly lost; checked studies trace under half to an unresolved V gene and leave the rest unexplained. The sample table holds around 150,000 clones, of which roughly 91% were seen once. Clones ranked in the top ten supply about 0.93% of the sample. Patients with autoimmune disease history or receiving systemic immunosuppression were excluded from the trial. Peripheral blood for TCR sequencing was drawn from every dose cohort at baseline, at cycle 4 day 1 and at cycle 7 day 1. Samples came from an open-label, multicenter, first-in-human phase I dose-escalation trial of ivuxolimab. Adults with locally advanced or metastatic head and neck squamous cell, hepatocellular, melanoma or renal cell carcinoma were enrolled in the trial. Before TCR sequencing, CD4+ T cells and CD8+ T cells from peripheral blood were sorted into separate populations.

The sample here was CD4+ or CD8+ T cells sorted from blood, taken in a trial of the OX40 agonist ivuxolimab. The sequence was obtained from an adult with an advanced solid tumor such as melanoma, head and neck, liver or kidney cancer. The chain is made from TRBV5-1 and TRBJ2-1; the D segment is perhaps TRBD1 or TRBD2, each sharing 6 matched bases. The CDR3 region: CASSFGGGSYNEQFF. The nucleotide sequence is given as TGCGCCAGCAGCTTCGGAGGGGGCTCCTACAATGAGCAGTTCTTC.